Listed below are T cell receptor beta chains from one sample, sequenced in a study of cytomegalovirus exposure and HLA in healthy donors. Some clones are missing from TCRdb's copy, which holds only in-frame ones; the method was immunoSEQ multiplex PCR. Counted here are 90,000 to 150,000 clones, roughly 84% occurring once; the ten biggest clones make up 2.1%. Sequencing input: PBMCs. Receptor source: a woman between 25 and 40 years old in good health and CMV-seronegative. The CDR3 runs from the conserved cysteine through the conserved F or W. Fields, in order: clone size, V gene, D gene, CDR3 length, J gene, CDR3 DNA, CDR3 protein. A D gene is named only where the DNA matches it firmly. Size is stated for part of the rows, as once, few or many counts, or as a class when the clone is expanded.

-	TRBV10-1	TRBD1	13	TRBJ1-1	TGCGCCAAACAGGGGGCTATCAACACTGAAGCTTTCTTT	CAKQGAINTEAFF
-	TRBV5-1	TRBD1	12	TRBJ2-7	TGCGCCAGCAGCTCCCCAGGGGGCGAGCAGTACTTC	CASSSPGGEQYF
-	TRBV7-6	-	12	TRBJ2-7	TGTGCCAGCAGCCCCCGCGGCGACGAGCAGTACTTC	CASSPRGDEQYF
-	TRBV9	TRBD2	16	TRBJ2-3	TGTGCCAGCAGCGTGGGACTAGCGCATCTTTCAGATACGCAGTATTTT	CASSVGLAHLSDTQYF
-	TRBV14	TRBD1	13	TRBJ1-1	TGTGCCAGCAGCCAAGATCAGGGGGCGGAAGCTTTCTTT	CASSQDQGAEAFF
few	TRBV19	TRBD1	15	TRBJ1-1	TGTGCCAGTATCACCCGGGACAGGGGTTTCACTGAAGCTTTCTTT	CASITRDRGFTEAFF
-	TRBV11-3	-	13	TRBJ1-2	TGTGCCAGCAGCCCAGGACAGCTCTATGGCTACACCTTC	CASSPGQLYGYTF
-	TRBV2	TRBD2	16	TRBJ2-1	TGTGCCAGCAGTGATCGAGCGGGGGTGTCCTACAATGAGCAGTTCTTC	CASSDRAGVSYNEQFF
-	TRBV9	-	15	TRBJ2-2	TGTGCCAGCAGCGTAGGGCAGACGAACACCGGGGAGCTGTTTTTT	CASSVGQTNTGELFF
-	TRBV27	TRBD1	14	TRBJ1-5	TGTGCCAGCAAATTGGCAGGGGGACTTCAGCCCCAGCATTTT	CASKLAGGLQPQHF
-	TRBV5-5	TRBD1	16	TRBJ1-6	TGTGCCAGCAGCTGGCAGACCGGGACAGGGAATTCACCCCTCCACTTT	CASSWQTGTGNSPLHF
-	TRBV7-2	TRBD2	14	TRBJ2-1	TGTGCCAGCAGCCTTAGCGGGGGGGCATATGAGCAGTTCTTC	CASSLSGGAYEQFF
-	TRBV5-4	-	16	TRBJ2-2	TGTGCCAGCAGCTTGGTGGCAGGGGCAGTCACCGGGGAGCTGTTTTTT	CASSLVAGAVTGELFF
-	TRBV5-1	-	16	TRBJ1-2	TGCGCCAGCAGCTTGGAAGCCGGGACACCGATATATGGCTACACCTTC	CASSLEAGTPIYGYTF
-	TRBV2	-	13	TRBJ1-1	TGTGCCAGCGCCTGGGGGCCCAGCACTGAAGCTTTCTTT	CASAWGPSTEAFF
-	TRBV4-2	-	15	TRBJ1-2	TGTGCCAGCAGCCAAGGTACAGGGCTAAGGAGTGGCTACACCTTC	CASSQGTGLRSGYTF
-	TRBV13	-	12	TRBJ1-1	TGTGCCAGCAGCTTAGCATTCACTGAAGCTTTCTTT	CASSLAFTEAFF
-	TRBV14	-	13	TRBJ2-3	TGTGCCAGCAGCCCGAGGGGGGGAGATACGCAGTATTTT	CASSPRGGDTQYF
-	TRBV9	TRBD2	16	TRBJ2-3	TGTGCCAGCAGCCCCCGCCCAGCGGGGGCCACAGATACGCAGTATTTT	CASSPRPAGATDTQYF
once	TRBV7-9	TRBD1	15	TRBJ1-4	TGTGCCAGCAGGGATTGGGGACAGGGAAGCGAAAAACTGTTTTTT	CASRDWGQGSEKLFF
-	TRBV4-3	-	15	TRBJ2-6	TGCGCCAGCAGCCAAAGGGGATTTGGGGCCAACGTCCTGACTTTC	CASSQRGFGANVLTF
-	TRBV9	-	16	TRBJ2-2	TGTGCCAGCAGCGTAGAAGGCAGGGTGGGCACCGGGGAGCTGTTTTTT	CASSVEGRVGTGELFF
-	TRBV11-2	-	14	TRBJ1-1	TGTGCCAGCAGCTTAGAAACAGGGAACACTGAAGCTTTCTTT	CASSLETGNTEAFF
-	TRBV2	TRBD1	13	TRBJ2-5	TGTGCCAGCAGTGAGCAGGGGGTACAGACCCAGTACTTC	CASSEQGVQTQYF
-	TRBV11-2	-	15	TRBJ1-4	TGTGCCAGCAGCTTAGACCGGGGAGTAAATGAAAAACTGTTTTTT	CASSLDRGVNEKLFF
-	TRBV5-1	-	14	TRBJ2-1	TGCGCCAGCAGCTTGTCGGCAGGCCGGCCTGAGCAGTTCTTC	CASSLSAGRPEQFF
-	TRBV7-9	-	15	TRBJ1-5	TGTGCCAGCAGCCCAGAAGGGGGTAGCAATCAGCCCCAGCATTTT	CASSPEGGSNQPQHF